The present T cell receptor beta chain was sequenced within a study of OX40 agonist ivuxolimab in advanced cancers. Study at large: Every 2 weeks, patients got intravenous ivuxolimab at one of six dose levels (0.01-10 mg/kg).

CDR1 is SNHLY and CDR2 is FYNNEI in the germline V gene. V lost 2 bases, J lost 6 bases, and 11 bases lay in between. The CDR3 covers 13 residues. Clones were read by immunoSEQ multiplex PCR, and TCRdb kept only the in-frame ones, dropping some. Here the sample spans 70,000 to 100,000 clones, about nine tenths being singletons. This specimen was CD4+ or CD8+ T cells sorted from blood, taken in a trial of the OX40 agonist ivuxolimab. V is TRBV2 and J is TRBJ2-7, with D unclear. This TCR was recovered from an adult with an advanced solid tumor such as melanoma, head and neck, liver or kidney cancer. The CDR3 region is CASSEWRPLEQYF. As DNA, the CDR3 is TGTGCCAGCAGTGAATGGCGTCCTCTCGAGCAGTACTTC. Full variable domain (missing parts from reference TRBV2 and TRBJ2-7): EPEVTQTPSHQVTQMGQEVILRCVPISNHLYFYWYRQILGQKVEFLVSFYNNEISEKSEIFDDQFSVERPDGSNFTLKIRSTKLEDSAMYFCASSEWRPLEQYFGPGTRLTVT.